This is a list of T cell receptor beta chains from one sample in a study of T-cell reconstitution after alpha-beta-depleted transplantation in children. TCRdb processed the PCR reads anew with MiXCR; each CDR3 protein has one entry. The table includes just under 250,000 distinct CDR3 sequences, roughly 23% detected once. The specimen comprised PBMCs, sampled before TCRalphabeta/CD19-depleted stem cell transplant. These receptors originate from a girl aged 2 to 9 with Fanconi anemia, due to receive a stem cell transplant. Each CDR3 is given with its conserved first and last residue. Each record gives: V gene, clone size, D gene, J gene, CDR3 protein, CDR3 DNA. A D gene is named only where the DNA matches it firmly. Where a row states a size, it is once, few, many or the class of an expanded clone; other rows omit it.

v_call: TRBV7-2; clone_size: many; d_call: -; j_call: TRBJ2-1; cdr3_aa: CASSLESRGSNEQFF; cdr3_nt: TGTGCCAGCAGCTTAGAGTCGCGGGGAAGCAATGAGCAGTTCTTC
v_call: TRBV12-3/TRBV12-4; clone_size: -; d_call: -; j_call: TRBJ2-5; cdr3_aa: CASSLAQVLGAQYF; cdr3_nt: TGTGCCAGCAGTTTAGCGCAGGTTTTAGGGGCCCAGTACTTC
v_call: TRBV7-2; clone_size: many; d_call: -; j_call: TRBJ1-5; cdr3_aa: CASSLGSPNQPQHF; cdr3_nt: TGTGCCAGCAGCTTAGGCAGCCCCAATCAGCCCCAGCATTTT
v_call: TRBV29-1; clone_size: -; d_call: -; j_call: TRBJ2-2; cdr3_aa: CSVARTWNTGELFF; cdr3_nt: TGCAGCGTTGCGAGGACCTGGAACACCGGGGAGCTGTTTTTT
v_call: TRBV10-3; clone_size: -; d_call: -; j_call: TRBJ2-7; cdr3_aa: CAISESALFYEQYF; cdr3_nt: TGTGCCATCAGTGAGTCGGCGTTGTTCTACGAGCAGTACTTC
v_call: TRBV28; clone_size: many; d_call: -; j_call: TRBJ2-7; cdr3_aa: CASSSTPPSHYEQYF; cdr3_nt: TGTGCCAGCAGTTCTACCCCTCCTAGCCACTACGAGCAGTACTTC
v_call: TRBV21-1; clone_size: many; d_call: -; j_call: TRBJ2-1; cdr3_aa: CASSKRDSHNEQFF; cdr3_nt: TGTGCCAGCAGCAAGAGGGACAGCCACAATGAGCAGTTCTTC
v_call: TRBV7-2; clone_size: -; d_call: -; j_call: TRBJ2-7; cdr3_aa: CASSALRGATYEQYF; cdr3_nt: TGTGCCAGCAGCGCTCTTCGGGGAGCCACCTACGAGCAGTACTTC
v_call: TRBV5-6; clone_size: few; d_call: TRBD1; j_call: TRBJ2-2; cdr3_aa: CASSLSGTANTGELFF; cdr3_nt: TGTGCCAGCAGCTTGTCCGGGACAGCGAACACCGGGGAGCTGTTTTTT
v_call: TRBV5-1; clone_size: few; d_call: TRBD1; j_call: TRBJ2-7; cdr3_aa: CASSFKTGGRTYEQYF; cdr3_nt: TGCGCCAGCAGCTTCAAGACAGGGGGCAGAACCTACGAGCAGTACTTC
v_call: TRBV20-1; clone_size: -; d_call: TRBD1; j_call: TRBJ1-2; cdr3_aa: CSARDSNYGYTF; cdr3_nt: TGCAGTGCTCGGGACAGCAACTATGGCTACACCTTC
v_call: TRBV29-1; clone_size: -; d_call: TRBD2; j_call: TRBJ2-1; cdr3_aa: CSVQLAPSEQFF; cdr3_nt: TGCAGCGTTCAACTAGCGCCGAGTGAGCAGTTCTTC
v_call: TRBV6-5; clone_size: many; d_call: -; j_call: TRBJ2-3; cdr3_aa: CASSLKSSTDTQYF; cdr3_nt: TGTGCCAGCAGTTTAAAATCTAGCACAGATACGCAGTATTTT
v_call: TRBV7-9; clone_size: many; d_call: -; j_call: TRBJ2-1; cdr3_aa: CASSSLEKGSYNEQFF; cdr3_nt: TGTGCCAGCAGCTCCCTCGAGAAGGGCTCCTACAATGAGCAGTTCTTC
v_call: TRBV3-1; clone_size: few; d_call: -; j_call: TRBJ2-1; cdr3_aa: CASSQRGSGQQFF; cdr3_nt: TGTGCCAGCAGCCAAAGAGGAAGCGGGCAGCAGTTCTTC
v_call: TRBV20-1; clone_size: -; d_call: TRBD1; j_call: TRBJ1-1; cdr3_aa: CSAQTGSPEAFF; cdr3_nt: TGCAGTGCTCAGACAGGGTCACCTGAAGCTTTCTTT
v_call: TRBV29-1; clone_size: many; d_call: -; j_call: TRBJ2-5; cdr3_aa: CSVERAAGTQETQYF; cdr3_nt: TGCAGCGTTGAAAGGGCCGCCGGGACTCAAGAGACCCAGTACTTC
v_call: TRBV12-3/TRBV12-4; clone_size: few; d_call: TRBD1; j_call: TRBJ1-1; cdr3_aa: CASSPGQFEAFF; cdr3_nt: TGTGCCAGCAGCCCGGGACAGTTTGAAGCTTTCTTT
v_call: TRBV25-1; clone_size: -; d_call: -; j_call: TRBJ2-2; cdr3_aa: CASSEWFAPNTGELFF; cdr3_nt: TGTGCCAGCAGTGAATGGTTCGCGCCGAACACCGGGGAGCTGTTTTTT
v_call: TRBV5-4; clone_size: -; d_call: -; j_call: TRBJ2-7; cdr3_aa: CASSLARSSYEQYF; cdr3_nt: TGTGCCAGCAGCTTGGCTAGGAGCTCCTACGAGCAGTACTTC
v_call: TRBV5-1; clone_size: few; d_call: TRBD2; j_call: TRBJ2-7; cdr3_aa: CASSGSGRVSEQYF; cdr3_nt: TGCGCCAGCAGCGGGAGCGGGAGAGTCTCCGAGCAGTACTTC
v_call: TRBV6-5; clone_size: -; d_call: -; j_call: TRBJ1-1; cdr3_aa: CASRSAAGPEAFF; cdr3_nt: TGTGCCAGCAGGAGCGCCGCGGGGCCTGAAGCTTTCTTT
v_call: TRBV5-7; clone_size: -; d_call: TRBD1; j_call: TRBJ2-2; cdr3_aa: CARSPGQGELFF; cdr3_nt: TGTGCCAGGAGCCCGGGACAGGGGGAGCTGTTTTTT
v_call: TRBV5-4; clone_size: -; d_call: TRBD1; j_call: TRBJ2-3; cdr3_aa: CASSLAGDRPSTDTQYF; cdr3_nt: TGTGCCAGCAGCTTGGCCGGGGACAGACCTAGCACAGATACGCAGTATTTT
v_call: TRBV7-2; clone_size: many; d_call: TRBD1; j_call: TRBJ1-2; cdr3_aa: CASSFYDRGFGYTF; cdr3_nt: TGTGCCAGCAGCTTTTACGACAGGGGTTTTGGCTACACCTTC
v_call: TRBV20-1; clone_size: -; d_call: -; j_call: TRBJ2-3; cdr3_aa: CSARVGLANTDTQYF; cdr3_nt: TGCAGTGCTAGAGTGGGTCTAGCGAACACAGATACGCAGTATTTT
v_call: TRBV7-2; clone_size: -; d_call: -; j_call: TRBJ2-1; cdr3_aa: CASSLQGIGYNEQFF; cdr3_nt: TGTGCCAGCAGCTTACAGGGAATAGGGTACAATGAGCAGTTCTTC
v_call: TRBV20-1; clone_size: many; d_call: TRBD2; j_call: TRBJ2-1; cdr3_aa: CSAGGDYNEQFF; cdr3_nt: TGCAGTGCCGGGGGGGATTACAATGAGCAGTTCTTC
v_call: TRBV4-2; clone_size: -; d_call: TRBD2; j_call: TRBJ2-3; cdr3_aa: CASSQVPGAGVTDTQYF; cdr3_nt: TGTGCCAGCAGCCAAGTTCCGGGAGCGGGGGTGACAGATACGCAGTATTTT
v_call: TRBV29-1; clone_size: -; d_call: -; j_call: TRBJ2-5; cdr3_aa: CSVGPRLTQETQYF; cdr3_nt: TGCAGCGTCGGACCCCGCCTTACCCAAGAGACCCAGTACTTC
v_call: TRBV7-2; clone_size: -; d_call: -; j_call: TRBJ2-7; cdr3_aa: CASSSKPGRRDSYEQYF; cdr3_nt: TGTGCCAGCAGCTCCAAACCCGGACGGAGGGATTCCTACGAGCAGTACTTC
v_call: TRBV12-3/TRBV12-4; clone_size: many; d_call: TRBD2; j_call: TRBJ2-7; cdr3_aa: CASSLSSGVPAYEQYF; cdr3_nt: TGTGCCAGCAGCCTCTCCAGCGGGGTGCCTGCCTACGAGCAGTACTTC
v_call: TRBV11-3; clone_size: -; d_call: TRBD2; j_call: TRBJ2-2; cdr3_aa: CASSSPRTSGGYNGDTGELFF; cdr3_nt: TGTGCCAGCAGCTCGCCCCGGACTAGCGGGGGTTATAATGGAGACACCGGGGAGCTGTTTTTT
v_call: TRBV7-6; clone_size: many; d_call: TRBD1; j_call: TRBJ2-4; cdr3_aa: CASSLSGGTGNIQYF; cdr3_nt: TGTGCCAGCAGCTTGTCAGGGGGAACGGGAAACATTCAGTACTTC
v_call: TRBV15; clone_size: -; d_call: TRBD2; j_call: TRBJ2-1; cdr3_aa: CATSRPGLAQNEQFF; cdr3_nt: TGTGCCACCAGCAGACCCGGACTAGCCCAGAATGAGCAGTTCTTC
v_call: TRBV11-2; clone_size: -; d_call: -; j_call: TRBJ2-3; cdr3_aa: CASSFRLADTQYF; cdr3_nt: TGTGCCAGCAGCTTTAGGCTCGCAGATACGCAGTATTTT
v_call: TRBV10-3; clone_size: many; d_call: TRBD2; j_call: TRBJ2-5; cdr3_aa: CAISVASGLVETQYF; cdr3_nt: TGTGCCATCAGTGTCGCTAGCGGCCTAGTGGAGACCCAGTACTTC
v_call: TRBV29-1; clone_size: -; d_call: TRBD2; j_call: TRBJ2-1; cdr3_aa: CSVRTSGGFEQFF; cdr3_nt: TGCAGCGTTCGGACTAGCGGGGGGTTCGAGCAGTTCTTC
v_call: TRBV6-5; clone_size: -; d_call: -; j_call: TRBJ2-7; cdr3_aa: CASSYAGTRYEQYF; cdr3_nt: TGTGCCAGCAGTTACGCCGGGACTCGATACGAGCAGTACTTC
v_call: TRBV29-1; clone_size: -; d_call: -; j_call: TRBJ1-2; cdr3_aa: CSVEDPRRDYGYTF; cdr3_nt: TGCAGCGTTGAAGATCCGAGGAGAGACTATGGCTACACCTTC
v_call: TRBV10-3; clone_size: few; d_call: TRBD1; j_call: TRBJ1-1; cdr3_aa: CAIGQGMNTEAFF; cdr3_nt: TGTGCCATCGGACAGGGAATGAACACTGAAGCTTTCTTT
v_call: TRBV12-3/TRBV12-4; clone_size: -; d_call: -; j_call: TRBJ1-1; cdr3_aa: CASSPHQGLMDTEAFF; cdr3_nt: TGTGCCAGCAGTCCACATCAGGGGTTGATGGACACTGAAGCTTTCTTT
v_call: TRBV12-3/TRBV12-4; clone_size: -; d_call: -; j_call: TRBJ2-4; cdr3_aa: CASSFGGVPRQVKNIQYF; cdr3_nt: TGTGCCAGCAGTTTCGGCGGAGTTCCTCGACAGGTCAAAAACATTCAGTACTTC
v_call: TRBV12-3/TRBV12-4; clone_size: -; d_call: -; j_call: TRBJ1-6; cdr3_aa: CASSFRGHGNSPLHF; cdr3_nt: TGTGCCAGCAGTTTCAGGGGCCACGGGAATTCACCCCTCCACTTT
v_call: TRBV9; clone_size: -; d_call: -; j_call: TRBJ2-2; cdr3_aa: CASSVATANTGELFF; cdr3_nt: TGTGCCAGCAGCGTAGCTACAGCGAACACCGGGGAGCTGTTTTTT
v_call: TRBV20-1; clone_size: -; d_call: -; j_call: TRBJ2-1; cdr3_aa: CSARDSMGSEQFF; cdr3_nt: TGCAGTGCTAGAGATAGTATGGGCAGTGAGCAGTTCTTC
v_call: TRBV29-1; clone_size: -; d_call: -; j_call: TRBJ2-2; cdr3_aa: CSVRGTVYNTGELFF; cdr3_nt: TGCAGCGTGCGGGGAACAGTTTATAACACCGGGGAGCTGTTTTTT
v_call: TRBV15; clone_size: many; d_call: -; j_call: TRBJ2-7; cdr3_aa: CATSRRTAPTYEQYF; cdr3_nt: TGTGCCACCAGCAGAAGGACAGCTCCGACCTACGAGCAGTACTTC
v_call: TRBV20-1; clone_size: once; d_call: -; j_call: TRBJ2-5; cdr3_aa: CSARGPPAEETQYF; cdr3_nt: TGCAGTGCTAGAGGCCCACCAGCTGAAGAGACCCAGTACTTC
v_call: TRBV29-1; clone_size: few; d_call: -; j_call: TRBJ2-7; cdr3_aa: CSVDKGGEQYF; cdr3_nt: TGCAGCGTTGATAAGGGGGGGGAGCAGTACTTC
v_call: TRBV29-1; clone_size: many; d_call: TRBD1; j_call: TRBJ2-7; cdr3_aa: CSVEEMDRGGYEQYF; cdr3_nt: TGCAGCGTTGAAGAAATGGACAGGGGGGGCTACGAGCAGTACTTC
v_call: TRBV12-3/TRBV12-4; clone_size: many; d_call: -; j_call: TRBJ2-2; cdr3_aa: CASSFRAAGELFF; cdr3_nt: TGTGCCAGCAGCTTCAGGGCGGCCGGGGAGCTGTTTTTT
v_call: TRBV23-1; clone_size: -; d_call: -; j_call: TRBJ2-2; cdr3_aa: CASSQWKANVTENTGELFF; cdr3_nt: TGCGCCAGCAGTCAGTGGAAGGCAAACGTGACAGAGAACACCGGGGAGCTGTTTTTT
v_call: TRBV25-1; clone_size: few; d_call: TRBD1; j_call: TRBJ2-2; cdr3_aa: CASWGTGNTGELFF; cdr3_nt: TGTGCCAGCTGGGGGACAGGCAACACCGGGGAGCTGTTTTTT
v_call: TRBV12-3/TRBV12-4; clone_size: few; d_call: -; j_call: TRBJ2-1; cdr3_aa: CASSPGTYYNEQFF; cdr3_nt: TGTGCCAGCAGTCCCGGGACGTACTACAATGAGCAGTTCTTC
v_call: TRBV24-1; clone_size: many; d_call: TRBD2; j_call: TRBJ2-5; cdr3_aa: CATSDRYAGGPGETQYF; cdr3_nt: TGTGCCACCAGTGACCGATATGCGGGAGGGCCGGGAGAGACCCAGTACTTC
v_call: TRBV20-1; clone_size: -; d_call: -; j_call: TRBJ2-7; cdr3_aa: CSARAFGSGWDEQYF; cdr3_nt: TGCAGTGCTAGAGCGTTCGGTTCGGGATGGGACGAGCAGTACTTC
v_call: TRBV12-3/TRBV12-4; clone_size: many; d_call: TRBD2; j_call: TRBJ2-1; cdr3_aa: CASSLGLVRIF; cdr3_nt: TGTGCCAGCAGCCTTGGACTAGTCCGGATCTTC
v_call: TRBV5-1; clone_size: -; d_call: -; j_call: TRBJ2-1; cdr3_aa: CASSLGHSGNEQFF; cdr3_nt: TGCGCCAGCAGCCTGGGGCACAGTGGTAATGAGCAGTTCTTC
v_call: TRBV20-1; clone_size: few; d_call: -; j_call: TRBJ2-5; cdr3_aa: CSARRRETQYF; cdr3_nt: TGCAGTGCTCGGAGGAGAGAGACCCAGTACTTC